Listed below are T cell receptor beta chains from one sample, sequenced in a study of blood T cell repertoires in COVID-19. Some clones are missing from TCRdb's copy, which holds only in-frame ones; the method was immunoSEQ multiplex PCR. Of 150,000 to 250,000 clones in the sample, roughly 83% are singletons; the top ten hold around 6%. Sequencing was done on a sample of peripheral blood. The receptor source for this set is a woman aged 35 to 49 with COVID-19, enrolled during active disease. Both conserved end residues are part of each CDR3.

CSASSYRQSSSDNQPQHF	TRBV20-1	TRBJ1-5
CASSLGRGGKAGTDTQYF	TRBV4-1	TRBJ2-3
CASRSSGQETQYF	TRBV19	TRBJ2-5
CASSSTARSTEAFF	TRBV6-5	TRBJ1-1
CASSLAGGLLSYEQYF	TRBV5-4	TRBJ2-7
CASKLSSGNTIYF	TRBV2	TRBJ1-3
CASSLERGLGQNGYTF	TRBV5-4	TRBJ1-2
CASSLARPRRGLAGDWGETQYF	TRBV7-2	TRBJ2-5
CASSSQGMREQYF	TRBV12-3/TRBV12-4	TRBJ2-7
CASSSPITGGTEAFF	TRBV5-4	TRBJ1-1
CATQSSWTGSYEQYF	TRBV10-3	TRBJ2-7
CASSLTSGTDTQYF	TRBV14	TRBJ2-3
CASSIGASYEQYF	TRBV19	TRBJ2-7
CASSQDRGPNTGELFF	TRBV6-1	TRBJ2-2
CASSRSTDTQYF	TRBV3-1/TRBV3-2	TRBJ2-3
CASSVSGADFTDTQYF	TRBV18	TRBJ2-3
CASSSSTAQYF	TRBV6-5	TRBJ2-5
CAMKDSTYNSPLHF	TRBV10-3	TRBJ1-6
CASSFGAGAGGRPYEQYF	TRBV5-4	TRBJ2-7
CASSFRDRGSRGYTF	TRBV27	TRBJ1-2
CAWSRLAGIRAYEQYF	TRBV30	TRBJ2-7
CAGSLLRTNEKLFF	TRBV2	TRBJ1-4
CASSVPGQGVDTQYF	TRBV28	TRBJ2-3
CASSLGGENSPLHF	TRBV11-3	TRBJ1-6
CASSSGTGAHEQYF	TRBV6-5	TRBJ2-7
CASSTRLAGESDTQYF	TRBV5-1	TRBJ2-3
CTSSQDKWGTSGAKNIQYF	TRBV1	TRBJ2-4
CASSQGINTEAFF	TRBV11-3	TRBJ1-1
CASSSETGSNEKLFF	TRBV5-1	TRBJ1-4
CASSIGHRSYNEQFF	TRBV19	TRBJ2-1
CSARPGGLSYNEQFF	TRBV29-1	TRBJ2-1
CASSRAGRGDYGYTF	TRBV5-6	TRBJ1-2
CASSPGQGRSYEQYF	TRBV11-3	TRBJ2-7
CASSEVPRSTEAFF	TRBV9	TRBJ1-1
CASNYGSQGGQPQHF	TRBV6-5	TRBJ1-5
CVRSPEGSGTSGGQETQYF	TRBV7-5	TRBJ2-5
CSASWSSGDADTQYF	TRBV20-1	TRBJ2-3
CASSLTGGHSNEQFF	TRBV7-9	TRBJ2-1
CASSQGAGEGNTEAFF	TRBV18	TRBJ1-1
CASSLGGYTNQPQHF	TRBV5-1	TRBJ1-5
CASSPDRLGGYTF	TRBV6-5	TRBJ1-2
CASSSTSGGSRSSYEQYF	TRBV5-1	TRBJ2-7
CATTTGGGYTGELFF	TRBV30	TRBJ2-2
CASSPSGRYSNQPQHF	TRBV27	TRBJ1-5
CASSPRGNQPQHF	TRBV7-2	TRBJ1-5
CASSARNSPLHF	TRBV9	TRBJ1-6
CASSLHLGASGSNEQFF	TRBV7-7	TRBJ2-1
CASSLTYEQYF	TRBV14	TRBJ2-7
CASSPEAGVGAQETQYF	TRBV18	TRBJ2-5
CASSLGQGYIGELFF	TRBV9	TRBJ2-2
CAWGGQMNTEAFF	TRBV30	TRBJ1-1
CASSYYRDTEAFF	TRBV6-6	TRBJ1-1
CASSGPGGGNSPLHF	TRBV9	TRBJ1-6
CASSFEGSRGYTF	TRBV5-5	TRBJ1-2
CASSRRRGRGTAESPEAFF	TRBV2	TRBJ1-1
CASSDGRSGETQYF	TRBV7-9	TRBJ2-5